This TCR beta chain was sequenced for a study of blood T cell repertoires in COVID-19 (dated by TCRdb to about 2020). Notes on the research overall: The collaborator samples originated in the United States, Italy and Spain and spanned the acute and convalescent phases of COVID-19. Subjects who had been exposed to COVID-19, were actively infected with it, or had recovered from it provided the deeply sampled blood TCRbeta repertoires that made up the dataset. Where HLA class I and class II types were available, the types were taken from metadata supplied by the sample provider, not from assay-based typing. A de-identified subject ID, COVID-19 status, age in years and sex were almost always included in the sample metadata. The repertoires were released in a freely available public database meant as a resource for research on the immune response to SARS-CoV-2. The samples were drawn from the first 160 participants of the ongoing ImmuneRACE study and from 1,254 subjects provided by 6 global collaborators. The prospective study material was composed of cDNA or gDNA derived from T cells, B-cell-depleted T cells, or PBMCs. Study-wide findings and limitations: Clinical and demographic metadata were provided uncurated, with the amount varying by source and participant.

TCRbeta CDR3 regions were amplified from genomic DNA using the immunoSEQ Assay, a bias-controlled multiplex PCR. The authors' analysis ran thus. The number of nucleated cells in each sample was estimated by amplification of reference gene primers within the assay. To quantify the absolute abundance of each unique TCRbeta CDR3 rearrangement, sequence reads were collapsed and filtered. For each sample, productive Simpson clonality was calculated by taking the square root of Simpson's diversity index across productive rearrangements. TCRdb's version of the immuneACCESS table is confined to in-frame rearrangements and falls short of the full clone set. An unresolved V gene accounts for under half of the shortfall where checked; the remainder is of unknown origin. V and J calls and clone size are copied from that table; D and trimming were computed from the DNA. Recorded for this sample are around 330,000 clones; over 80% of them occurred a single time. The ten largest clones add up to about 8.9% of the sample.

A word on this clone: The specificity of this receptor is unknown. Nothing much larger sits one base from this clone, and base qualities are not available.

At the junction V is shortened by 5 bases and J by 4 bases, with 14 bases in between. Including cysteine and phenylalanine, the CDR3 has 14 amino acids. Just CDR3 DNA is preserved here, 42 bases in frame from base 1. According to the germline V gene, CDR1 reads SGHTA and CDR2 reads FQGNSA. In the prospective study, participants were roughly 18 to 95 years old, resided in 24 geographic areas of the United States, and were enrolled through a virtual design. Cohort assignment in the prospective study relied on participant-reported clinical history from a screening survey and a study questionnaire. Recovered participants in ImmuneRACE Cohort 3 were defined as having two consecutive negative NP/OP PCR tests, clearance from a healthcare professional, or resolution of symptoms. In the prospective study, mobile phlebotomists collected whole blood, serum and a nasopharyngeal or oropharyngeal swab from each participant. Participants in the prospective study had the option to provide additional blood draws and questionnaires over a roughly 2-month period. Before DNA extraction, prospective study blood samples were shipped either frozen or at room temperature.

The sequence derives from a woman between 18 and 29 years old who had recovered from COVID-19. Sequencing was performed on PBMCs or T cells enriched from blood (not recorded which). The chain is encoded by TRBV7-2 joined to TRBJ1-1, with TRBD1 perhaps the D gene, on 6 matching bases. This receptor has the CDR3 CASSAGALITEAFF. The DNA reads TGTGCCAGCAGCGCGGGGGCTCTAATCACTGAAGCTTTCTTT.